Below are 15 T cell receptor beta chains sequenced from a single sample in a study of blood T cell repertoires in COVID-19. Generated by immunoSEQ multiplex PCR, the TCRdb table keeps only in-frame clones and is missing some. In the table there are hundreds of thousands of clones, around 85% of which are singletons. Sequencing input: PBMCs or T cells enriched from blood (not recorded which). Receptors originate from a woman in her sixties or seventies who had recovered from COVID-19.

This clone was picked up many times. CDR3 sequence: CASSATSTGYGYTF. As DNA, the CDR3 is TGTGCCAGCAGCGCGACTTCGACAGGCTATGGCTACACCTTC. The rearrangement links TRBV7-9 to TRBJ1-2; possibly TRBD1 for D (6 bases). Trimming took off 5 bases at V and 4 bases at J, with 14 bases between the two ends. Germline lookup yields CDR1 SEHNR and CDR2 FQNEAQ (reference sequence). The CDR3 extends over 14 amino acids.

This clone has just one count. This chain uses TRBV30 with TRBJ2-1, with 14 bases that match TRBD2. CDR3 length equals 15 residues. Germline values: CDR1 GTSNPN, CDR2 SVGIG (reference sequence). J lost 8 bases, V lost 5 bases, and 8 bases had no gene match. The CDR3 loop reads CAWSPGTSGGHEQFF. The CDR3 DNA is TGTGCCTGGTCCCCCGGGACTAGCGGGGGACATGAGCAGTTCTTC.

V is TRBV11-2 and J is TRBJ2-4; 8 nucleotides align to TRBD1. In germline, CDR1 is SGHAT, CDR2 FQNNGV. With V trimmed by 5 bases and J by 7 bases, 4 bases remained unmatched. This CDR3 is built from 13 residues. Written as DNA, the CDR3 is TGTGCCAGCAGCCCCGGGACAGGCAACATTCAGTACTTC. Its protein is CASSPGTGNIQYF.

Points on this clone: In the same sample, other DNA sequences code for this CDR3. The chain recombines TRBV5-1 with TRBJ2-5; possibly TRBD1 for D (5 bases). The CDR3 totals 13 residues. The germline V and J ends were trimmed by 0 bases and 4 bases, with 7 bases remaining between them. Germline CDR1 reads SGHRS; CDR2 reads YFSETQ. The CDR3 here is CASSLGQSETQYF. The CDR3 DNA is TGCGCCAGCAGCTTGGGACAGTCAGAGACCCAGTACTTC.

The gene calls are TRBV29-1 and TRBJ2-7; D gene unclear. Germline lookup yields CDR1 SQVTM and CDR2 ANQGSEA. The CDR3 length is 13 residues. The CDR3 loop is CTVTLSSSYEQYF. The CDR3 nucleotides read TGCACAGTGACACTCTCGAGCTCCTACGAGCAGTACTTC.

The rearrangement joins TRBV6-5 to TRBJ1-3, with D uncertain. The CDR3 runs to 13 residues. V lost 4 bases, J lost 1 base, and 5 bases lay in between. CDR1 MNHEY and CDR2 SVGAGI come from the germline V gene. The CDR3 sequence: CASSSLSGNTIYF. The DNA for the CDR3 is TGTGCCAGCAGTTCGCTATCTGGAAACACCATATATTTT.

The chain has TRBV18 and TRBJ1-2; the match to TRBD1 covers 9 bases. CDR1 KGHSH and CDR2 LQKENI come from the germline V gene. Trimming at V came to 3 bases and at J to 1 base, leaving 12 bases not matched to a gene. This CDR3 has 18 amino acids. In DNA form, the CDR3 reads TGTGCCAGCTCACCTTCCTCTTGGACAGGGGAAATTAACTATGGCTACACCTTC. Translating it yields CASSPSSWTGEINYGYTF.

CDR3 amino acids: CASSWRLAGGLDTQYF. CDR3 bases: TGTGCCAGCAGCTGGAGACTAGCGGGGGGGCTTGATACGCAGTATTTT. The rearrangement links TRBV5-5 to TRBJ2-3; 14 bases fit TRBD2. This CDR3 is 16 amino acids long. From germline, CDR1 is SGHKS and CDR2 YYEKEE (reference sequence). V lost 3 bases to trimming and J lost 6 bases; unmatched junction nucleotides: 6.

The chain combines TRBV7-9 with TRBJ1-1; 8 bases align to TRBD1. V trimming: 0 bases; J trimming: 6 bases; junction bases outside the gene matches: 3. This CDR3 region has 14 residues. CDR1 and CDR2 (germline): SEHNR, FQNEAQ (reference sequence). CDR3 in DNA: TGTGCCAGCAGCTTAGCCGGGACAGGTGCTGAAGCTTTCTTT. Its translation is CASSLAGTGAEAFF.

The V call is TRBV28, the J call TRBJ2-1, with 7 bases matching TRBD2. This CDR3 has 15 amino acids. The germline gives CDR1 MDHEN, CDR2 SYDVKM. With V trimmed by 7 bases and J by 1 base, 7 bases remained unmatched. Written as DNA, the CDR3 is TGTGCCAGCACGACACCCGGGGGGTCCTACAATGAGCAGTTCTTC. Protein: CASTTPGGSYNEQFF.

The rearrangement links TRBV4-1 to TRBJ1-3; no definite D call. The CDR3 is made up of 16 amino acids. Per germline, CDR1 MGHRA and CDR2 YSYEKL. Trimming took off 0 bases at V and 9 bases at J, with 18 bases between the two ends. In DNA form, the CDR3 reads TGCGCCAGCAGCCAAGATACCGCCGGACGGAGGACCACCATATATTTT. Translating gives CASSQDTAGRRTTIYF.

This chain joins TRBV5-4 and TRBJ1-5, with 7 bases lining up with TRBD1. Germline values: CDR1 SGHNT, CDR2 YYREEE (reference sequence). V lost 4 bases and J lost 3; bases outside the gene matches: 10. The CDR3 extends over 16 amino acids. CDR3 bases: TGTGCCAGCAGCACTGGCGGGACAGCTAACAATCAGCCCCAGCATTTT. This codes for CASSTGGTANNQPQHF.

The CDR3, as DNA: TGTGCCAGTATGCGGAGCTCTGGAAACACCATATATTTT. The encoded protein is CASMRSSGNTIYF. This chain uses TRBV19 with TRBJ1-3; D ambiguous. CDR1 and CDR2 from the germline V gene are LNHDA and SQIVND (reference sequence). The CDR3 totals 13 residues. V was pared by 7 bases and J by 0 bases, with 7 bases between.

As to this clone: Other DNA sequences in the same sample also yield this CDR3. The chain uses TRBV2 and TRBJ1-5; perhaps TRBD1 as D (5 bases). Per germline, CDR1 SNHLY and CDR2 FYNNEI. The CDR3 loop spans 14 amino acids. Between the trimmed V and J ends, which lost 6 bases and 3 bases, there was a span of 12 bases. The CDR3 region has the DNA TGTGCCAGCAGCCCCGACAGCTTCAATCAGCCCCAGCATTTT. Its translation: CASSPDSFNQPQHF. The full variable domain, in which reference TRBV2 and TRBJ1-5 provide the parts outside the CDR3, is EPEVTQTPSHQVTQMGQEVILRCVPISNHLYFYWYRQILGQKVEFLVSFYNNEISEKSEIFDDQFSVERPDGSNFTLKIRSTKLEDSAMYFCASSPDSFNQPQHFGDGTRLSIL.

This clone was recorded a few times. This chain uses TRBV3-1 (or the pseudogene TRBV3-2) with TRBJ2-2; 8 bases are shared with TRBD1. The germline V gene encodes CDR1 LGHDT and CDR2 YNNKEL (reference sequence). V dropped 4 bases and J dropped 8; count of bases not matched to a gene: 3. This CDR3 has 13 residues. The CDR3: CASSPGQGGELFF. The CDR3 DNA sequence: TGTGCCAGCAGCCCAGGACAGGGAGGGGAGCTGTTTTTT.